This TCR beta chain was profiled in a study of cytomegalovirus exposure and HLA in healthy donors. Study information: Early release data held some 79 million unique TCRs from HLA-typed donors. Notes on the study in general: A later analysis, which compared TCR beta chains of equal frequency, found the HLA-associated ones more clonally expanded. Immune exposure was documented only through CMV serostatus.

The germline V gene has CDR1 SGHTA and CDR2 FQGTGA. V shed 4 bases and J 4 bases; nucleotides not matched to a gene: 7. The CDR3 loop spans 15 amino acids. The PCR employed 60 Vbeta primers together with 13 Jbeta primers. Libraries were prepared by immunoSEQ multiplex PCR; TCRdb keeps only in-frame clonotypes and omits some of them. The sample lists some 180,000 clones; around 77% were seen once. This clone has only one observation. Its antigen is undetermined. This chain links TRBV7-3 with TRBJ2-1, with 7 nucleotides matching TRBD1. The sample consisted of PBMCs. The clonotype originates from a woman in her 30s in good health and CMV-seronegative. The CDR3 spells CASSSSGTEYNEQFF. Written as DNA, the CDR3 is TGTGCCAGCAGCTCCTCCGGGACAGAGTACAATGAGCAGTTCTTC. The full variable domain, its missing parts supplied by reference TRBV7-3 and TRBJ2-1, is GAGVSQTPSNKVTEKGKYVELRCDPISGHTALYWYRQSLGQGPEFLIYFQGTGAADDSGLPNDRFFAVRPEGSVSTLKIQRTERGDSAVYLCASSSSGTEYNEQFFGPGTRLTVL.